This TCR beta chain was identified in a study of identical twins. Findings of the study overall: Out-of-frame alpha sequences common to twins were enriched for low generation probability.

Germline loops: CDR1 MNHEY, CDR2 SMNVEV (reference sequence). The J segment lost 7 bases and the V segment lost 5 bases, leaving 11 bases of the junction unmatched. This CDR3 is built from 15 residues. This clonotype has just a few counts. As yet, its antigen is unknown. Every donor was a healthy Caucasian. A universal primer site was incorporated via template switching, and the cDNA contained unique molecular identifiers. TCRdb re-called the 5' RACE reads through MiXCR, storing one row per CDR3 protein. The sample shows some 300,000 distinct CDR3 sequences, roughly an eighth of them seen only once. A further study also used this sample, focusing on yellow fever vaccine responses in identical twins.

The gene calls are TRBV27 and TRBJ2-1, with TRBD1 matching over 7 bases. The sample was CD8+ T cells sorted from blood. The sequence came from a woman in her late teens or twenties in good health. CDR3 in DNA: TGTGCCAGCAGTCCCGACACAGGGGTTGGTAATGAGCAGTTCTTC. Its protein is CASSPDTGVGNEQFF.